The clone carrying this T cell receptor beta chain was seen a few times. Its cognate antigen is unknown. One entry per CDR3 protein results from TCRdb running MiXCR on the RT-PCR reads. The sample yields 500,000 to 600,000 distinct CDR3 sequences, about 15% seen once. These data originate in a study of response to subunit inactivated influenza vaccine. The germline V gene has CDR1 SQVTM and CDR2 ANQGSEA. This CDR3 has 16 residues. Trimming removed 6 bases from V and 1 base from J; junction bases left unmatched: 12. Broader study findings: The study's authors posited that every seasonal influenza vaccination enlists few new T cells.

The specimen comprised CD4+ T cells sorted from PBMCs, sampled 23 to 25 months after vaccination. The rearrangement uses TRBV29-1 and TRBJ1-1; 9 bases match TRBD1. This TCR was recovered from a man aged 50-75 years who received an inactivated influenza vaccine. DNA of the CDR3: TGCAGCGTCGGTCCTGACAGGGGGACAACGAACACTGAAGCTTTCTTT. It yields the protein CSVGPDRGTTNTEAFF.